Listed here are 26 T cell receptor beta chains from one sample, sequenced in a study of cytomegalovirus exposure and HLA in healthy donors. Profiled with immunoSEQ multiplex PCR; TCRdb holds only in-frame clones, not every one. In the table there are under 300,000 clones, 90% of which are singletons. Sequencing was carried out using PBMCs. The receptors originated from a woman younger than 30 in good health and CMV-seronegative.

V and J are TRBV18 and TRBJ2-1, with 15 bases that match TRBD2. V trimming: 3 bases; J trimming: 8 bases; junction bases outside the gene matches: 5. In germline, CDR1 is KGHSH, CDR2 LQKENI. CDR3 length equals 16 residues. This CDR3 is CASSPGLAGGPYEQFF. The DNA of the CDR3 is TGTGCCAGCTCACCCGGACTAGCGGGGGGGCCATATGAGCAGTTCTTC.

The chain joins TRBV6-4 to TRBJ2-7, with 12 bases that match TRBD2. With V trimmed by 5 bases and J by 6 bases, 8 bases remained unmatched. In germline, CDR1 is MRHNA, CDR2 SNTAGT. The CDR3 covers 15 residues. The CDR3 DNA reads as TGTGCCAGCAGTCCGACTAGCGGGAGTTCGTCCGAGCAGTACTTC. This encodes CASSPTSGSSSEQYF.

This CDR3 reads CSVEDAWEGGRALYQETQYF. CDR3 DNA: TGCAGCGTTGAAGACGCCTGGGAGGGGGGGCGAGCTTTGTACCAAGAGACCCAGTACTTC. The chain is built from TRBV29-1 and TRBJ2-5, with a possible D match to TRBD2 (7 bases). The CDR3 extends over 20 amino acids. Trimming took 0 bases from V and 0 from J, leaving 26 bases between them. Germline V gene lookup returns CDR1 SQVTM and CDR2 ANQGSEA. Combining the CDR3 with reference TRBV29-1 and TRBJ2-5 gives the whole variable domain SAVISQKPSRDICQRGTSLTIQCQVDSQVTMMFWYRQQPGQSLTLIATANQGSEATYESGFVIDKFPISRPNLTFSTLTVSNMSPEDSSIYLCSVEDAWEGGRALYQETQYFGPGTRLLVL.

This clone occurred a few times. V gene TRBV19 combines with J gene TRBJ1-4; D is unresolved. The CDR3 runs 14 residues. Between the trimmed V and J ends, which lost 4 bases and 1 base, there was a span of 7 bases. In germline, CDR1 is LNHDA, CDR2 SQIVND (reference sequence). CDR3 loop: CASSTQITNEKLFF. CDR3 nucleotides: TGTGCCAGTAGTACTCAGATAACTAATGAAAAACTGTTTTTT.

The chain combines TRBV6-6 with TRBJ1-6; D remains unclear. The CDR3 loop spans 13 amino acids. Trimming shortened V by 0 bases and J by 14 bases, and 11 bases separated the two germline ends. Germline V lookup: CDR1 MNHNY, CDR2 SVGAGI (reference sequence). The CDR3 nucleotides read TGTGCCAGCAGTTACTCGATGGCCATCGCCCTCCACTTT. Protein: CASSYSMAIALHF.

V and J are TRBV7-3 and TRBJ1-6, with D hard to call. The CDR3 sequence is 15 residues long. Trimming removed 5 bases at V and 8 bases at J, with 16 bases between. Germline-derived CDR1 and CDR2 are SGHTA and FQGTGA. In DNA form, the CDR3 reads TGTGCCAGCAGCCCCGGGTCTGGATGGGATTCACCCCTCCACTTT. This codes for CASSPGSGWDSPLHF.

This chain connects TRBV6-5 to TRBJ2-6; D not certain. CDR3 length: 15 residues. Germline CDR1 reads MNHEY; CDR2 reads SVGAGI. Trimming stripped 6 bases from V and 0 bases from J, with 9 bases between. The chain's CDR3 is CASRPLLSGANVLTF. In DNA, the CDR3 is TGTGCCAGCAGGCCCCTACTCTCTGGGGCCAACGTCCTGACTTTC.

The chain uses TRBV18 and TRBJ2-5; 10 bases map to TRBD2. CDR1 is KGHSH, CDR2 LQKENI, per germline. Unmatched junction bases numbered 6, after V lost 3 bases and J lost 5 bases. This CDR3 region has 15 residues. CDR3 sequence (DNA): TGTGCCAGCTCACCTCCGGGACTAGCGTTTGAGACCCAGTACTTC. Amino acid sequence: CASSPPGLAFETQYF. Looking up the rest from reference TRBV18 and TRBJ2-5 gives the full variable domain: NAGVMQNPRHLVRRRGQEARLRCSPMKGHSHVYWYRQLPEEGLKFMVYLQKENIIDESGMPKERFSAEFPKEGPSILRIQQVVRGDSAAYFCASSPPGLAFETQYFGPGTRLLVL.

J is TRBJ2-7 and V is TRBV5-4, with D maybe TRBD1 (5 bases). The CDR3 is 13 residues long. Trimming removed 3 bases from V and 6 bases from J, with 13 bases in between. Looked up from germline, CDR1 is SGHNT and CDR2 is YYREEE (reference sequence). CDR3 DNA: TGTGCCAGCAGCTCCTCGGACACTGTCGAGCAGTACGTC. Protein: CASSSSDTVEQYV.

This sequence joins TRBV6-1 and TRBJ1-2, with D tentatively TRBD1 (6 bases). Trimming pared 8 bases from V and 2 bases from J, leaving 15 bases between. This CDR3 has 14 residues. Germline V lookup: CDR1 MNHNS, CDR2 SASEGT. The CDR3 sequence is CASVQGPNNYGYTF. CDR3 bases: TGTGCCAGCGTCCAGGGGCCGAACAACTATGGCTACACCTTC.

The chain employs TRBV9 and TRBJ1-2, with D perhaps TRBD1 (6 bases). Between the trimmed V and J ends, which lost 0 bases and 3 bases, there was a span of 12 bases. The germline V gene has CDR1 SGDLS and CDR2 YYNGEE. The CDR3 totals 15 residues. The CDR3 here is CASSVEPTGHYGYTF. The CDR3 DNA reads TGTGCCAGCAGCGTAGAGCCCACAGGGCACTATGGCTACACCTTC. Full variable domain (rest looked up from reference TRBV9 and TRBJ1-2): DSGVTQTPKHLITATGQRVTLRCSPRSGDLSVYWYQQSLDQGLQFLIQYYNGEERAKGNILERFSAQQFPDLHSELNLSSLELGDSALYFCASSVEPTGHYGYTFGSGTRLTVV.

This clone appeared a single time. The J gene is TRBJ2-1, the V gene TRBV7-9; D ambiguous. The CDR3 runs 13 residues. The V and J ends lost 1 base and 7 bases respectively, with 8 bases between them. Germline values: CDR1 SEHNR, CDR2 FQNEAQ (reference sequence). Here the CDR3 DNA reads TGTGCCAGCAGCTTAGTTGGCCAGAATGAGCAGTTCTTC. This encodes CASSLVGQNEQFF.

Only one count was recorded for this clone. The chain recombines TRBV18 with TRBJ1-5; D unresolved. Germline assignment: CDR1 KGHSH and CDR2 LQKENI. Trimming removed 3 bases from V and 5 bases from J, with 11 bases in between. This CDR3 is 14 amino acids long. CDR3 loop: CASSPGRSDQPQHF. The CDR3, as DNA: TGTGCCAGCTCACCTGGCAGGTCCGATCAGCCCCAGCATTTT.

V and J are TRBV7-2 and TRBJ2-5, with 9 positions matching TRBD2. The CDR3 runs to 17 residues. V was pared by 1 base and J by 4 bases, with 10 bases of the junction left unmatched. CDR1 SGHTA and CDR2 FQGNSA come from the germline V gene. DNA for the CDR3: TGTGCCAGCAGCTTAGGGATCCAGCGGGGGGCTATAGAGACCCAGTACTTC. Protein product: CASSLGIQRGAIETQYF.

This clone was seen just once. This CDR3 reads CASSQEGTSGGNNEQFF. In nucleotides, the CDR3 is TGCGCCAGCAGCCAAGAAGGCACTAGCGGGGGAAACAATGAGCAGTTCTTC. The rearrangement joins TRBV4-1 to TRBJ2-1; 11 bases are shared with TRBD2. The CDR3 length is 17 residues. The V segment lost 0 bases and the J segment 5 bases; nucleotides outside the gene matches: 6. Germline CDR1 is MGHRA and CDR2 is YSYEKL.

CDR3 nucleotides: TGTGCCAGCAGTCGACAGAGCACTGAAGCTTTCTTT. Residues: CASSRQSTEAFF. The rearrangement links TRBV28 to TRBJ1-1; possibly TRBD1 for D (5 bases). The germline V gene has CDR1 MDHEN and CDR2 SYDVKM. The CDR3 length is 12 residues. V was pared by 5 bases and J by 4 bases, with 8 bases between.

This rearrangement joins TRBV7-2 to TRBJ1-2; no firm D call. Germline CDR1 is SGHTA and CDR2 is FQGNSA. This CDR3 has 14 amino acids. V was pared by 5 bases and J by 3 bases, with 13 bases between. The CDR3 sequence: CASSTQTAHYGYTF. For the CDR3, the DNA is TGTGCCAGCAGCACCCAAACAGCCCACTATGGCTACACCTTC.

The V and J genes are TRBV6-6 and TRBJ1-1, with a weak D call TRBD1 (5 bases). The CDR3 consists of 12 residues. The V end lost 6 bases, the J end lost 6 bases, and 11 bases lay between the germline ends. The germline V gene encodes CDR1 MNHNY and CDR2 SVGAGI (reference sequence). CDR3 in DNA: TGTGCCAGCAGCTTACAGGCTCCTGAAGCTTTCTTT. This sequence encodes CASSLQAPEAFF.

V and J are TRBV28 and TRBJ2-7; D unclear. Germline V gene sequence: CDR1 MDHEN, CDR2 SYDVKM. The CDR3 totals 12 residues. V lost 4 bases, J lost 4 bases, and 8 bases lay in between. CDR3 coding DNA: TGTGCCAGCAGTTCCCCCGGTTACGAGCAGTACTTC. Translation: CASSSPGYEQYF. Full variable domain (missing parts from reference TRBV28 and TRBJ2-7): DVKVTQSSRYLVKRTGEKVFLECVQDMDHENMFWYRQDPGLGLRLIYFSYDVKMKEKGDIPEGYSVSREKKERFSLILESASTNQTSMYLCASSSPGYEQYFGPGTRLTVT.

The chain links TRBV5-1 to TRBJ2-7, with D unresolved. The CDR3 has 16 residues. V lost 4 bases, J lost 6 bases, and 23 bases lay in between. Germline loops: CDR1 SGHRS, CDR2 YFSETQ. The CDR3 DNA sequence: TGCGCCAGCAGCCGATTTACGTCCACGGGTTACTCCGAGCAGTACTTC. Its translation is CASSRFTSTGYSEQYF.

The chain carries TRBV9 and TRBJ2-5; no definite D call. The CDR3 length is 13 residues. Deletions cut 3 bases from V and 4 bases from J, with 10 bases between. Germline values: CDR1 SGDLS, CDR2 YYNGEE. CDR3 region: CASSAYYGETQYF. The CDR3 DNA reads TGTGCCAGCAGCGCCTACTATGGAGAGACCCAGTACTTC.

The V gene is TRBV6-1, the J gene TRBJ1-2, with 9 bases matching TRBD1. Germline CDR1 is MNHNS and CDR2 is SASEGT. CDR3 length: 12 residues. V lost 3 bases, J lost 8 bases, and 1 base stayed unmatched. The CDR3 reads CASSEGTGGYTF. In DNA, the CDR3 is TGTGCCAGCAGTGAGGGGACAGGGGGCTACACCTTC.

V is TRBV25-1 and J is TRBJ2-3; D perhaps matches TRBD2 (5 bases). Trimming left V 7 bases short and J 4 bases short, with 21 bases between. CDR3 size: 16 residues. Germline CDR1 reads MGHDK; CDR2 reads SYGVNS. CDR3 nucleotide sequence: TGTGCCAGCACCGAGGGCTCCGGGATGAGCGCAGATACGCAGTATTTT. Its translation is CASTEGSGMSADTQYF.

CDR3 protein: CASSFREGGYTF. In DNA, the CDR3 is TGTGCCAGCAGTTTCAGGGAAGGTGGCTACACCTTC. This sequence joins TRBV28 and TRBJ1-2; maybe TRBD1 (5 bases). The CDR3 is 12 residues long. Trimming removed 3 bases from V and 7 bases from J, with 9 bases in between. CDR1 MDHEN and CDR2 SYDVKM come from the germline V gene.

The chain employs TRBV4-1 and TRBJ1-5; perhaps TRBD1 as D (6 bases). Germline assignment: CDR1 MGHRA and CDR2 YSYEKL. Trimming took 4 bases from V and 3 from J, leaving 16 bases between them. This CDR3 is 16 amino acids long. CDR3 in amino acids: CASSPLYRADNQPQHF. The CDR3, as DNA: TGCGCCAGCAGCCCTCTCTACAGGGCGGACAATCAGCCCCAGCATTTT.

This chain links TRBV4-1 with TRBJ2-2, with 9 nucleotides matching TRBD1. The germline CDR1 and CDR2 sequences are MGHRA and YSYEKL. The CDR3 is made up of 16 amino acids. The junction had 7 bases not matched to a gene; V was cut back by 4 bases and J by 4 bases. The CDR3 is CASSPWTGAGTGELFF. In DNA form, the CDR3 reads TGCGCCAGCAGCCCCTGGACAGGGGCGGGCACCGGGGAGCTGTTTTTT.